This T cell receptor beta chain was sequenced in a study of fetal regulatory T cell absence and autoimmunity. Study details: Without clinical diabetes, IPEX patients showed exocrine pancreas autoimmunity.

Assay: immunoSEQ multiplex PCR; the TCRdb copy retains only in-frame clones and omits some. Among some 50,000 clones, roughly 80% were seen once, and the ten largest hold 0.4% to 0.45%. V was pared by 0 bases and J by 2 bases, with 7 bases between. The CDR3 contains 14 residues. Germline V gene data show CDR1 as SGHRS and CDR2 as YFSETQ. The specimen sequenced was cord blood. The genes are TRBV5-1 and TRBJ2-3; no firm D call. The clonotype originates from a newborn boy with IPEX syndrome. The CDR3: CASSLVRATDTQYF. The CDR3 nucleotides read TGCGCCAGCAGCTTGGTTAGGGCCACAGATACGCAGTATTTT.